Included here is one TCR beta chain sequence, with context. Its antigen is still unknown. This sample stems from a study of cytotoxic CD8 clonotypes in ibrutinib-treated CLL. Study summary: Samples yielded averages of hundreds of thousands of productive templates and over 90,000 productive rearrangements.

Study-wide results and caveats: Shared public clonotypes were rare, and on treatment they either got smaller or stayed the same. Whereas clonality rose at ibrutinib response, it declined toward baseline at progression.

Here immunoSEQ multiplex PCR was the method, and the copy in TCRdb shows in-frame clones only, minus some. The table has about 17,000 clones, approximately 61% seen once. V lost 4 bases and J 7 bases, leaving 23 bases between the germline ends. The CDR3 has 16 residues. Germline V CDR1 and CDR2: SGHDT, YYEEEE. The sequence was obtained from a human donor with chronic lymphocytic leukemia. This sequence joins TRBV5-6 and TRBJ2-5, with D tentatively TRBD2 (6 bases). The specimen was PBMCs, collected after 12 months of ibrutinib treatment. CDR3 sequence reads: CASSDRDVGAGRTQYF. The CDR3 nucleotides read TGTGCCAGCAGCGATCGGGACGTTGGGGCGGGAAGGACCCAGTACTTC.